A selection of T cell receptor beta chains follows, all from one sample in a study of regulatory T cells in long-lasting Graves disease. TCRdb processed the multiplex PCR reads anew with MiXCR; each CDR3 protein has one entry. The sample shows some 250,000 distinct CDR3 sequences, under 20% of them seen only once. Separately, the same data were catalogued under a study of T cells in Graves' hyperthyroidism and ophthalmopathy.

The sequenced sample was peripheral blood mononuclear cells (PBMCs), obtained at new diagnosis, from a patient treated with antithyroid drugs. The origin of the receptors is a woman between 25 and 40 years old with Graves disease. Each CDR3 is given with its conserved first and last residue. The order of the fields is J gene, V gene, CDR3 length, clone size, CDR3 protein. For some rows the clone size is stated as once, few or many, or as a class when expanded; others skip it.

J: TRBJ2-2; V: TRBV6-2/TRBV6-3; length: 16; size: few; CDR3: CASSYGSGAYTGELFF
J: TRBJ1-1; V: TRBV11-3; length: 13; size: many; CDR3: CASSFSRGDEAFF
J: TRBJ1-6; V: TRBV7-2; length: 14; size: medium-sized; CDR3: CASSLASESSPLHF
J: TRBJ1-5; V: TRBV12-3/TRBV12-4; length: 16; size: .; CDR3: CASREQGASENQPQHF
J: TRBJ1-1; V: TRBV7-9; length: 12; size: .; CDR3: CASRGPQEEAFF
J: TRBJ2-3; V: TRBV7-2; length: 15; size: many; CDR3: CASSPVGLSTDTQYF
J: TRBJ2-7; V: TRBV12-3/TRBV12-4; length: 14; size: few; CDR3: CASSPGPGVYEQYF
J: TRBJ1-1; V: TRBV20-1; length: 13; size: many; CDR3: CSASREVYTEAFF
J: TRBJ2-1; V: TRBV19; length: 15; size: few; CDR3: CASSISSGGYNEQFF
J: TRBJ1-2; V: TRBV28; length: 15; size: .; CDR3: CASSPTLGGDYGYTF
J: TRBJ1-2; V: TRBV6-2/TRBV6-3; length: 15; size: .; CDR3: CASSFTGAPHYGYTF
J: TRBJ1-2; V: TRBV5-1; length: 14; size: many; CDR3: CASSLTADGAGYTF
J: TRBJ1-2; V: TRBV12-3/TRBV12-4; length: 18; size: many; CDR3: CASSLTSLADEANYGYTF
J: TRBJ1-2; V: TRBV20-1; length: 13; size: many; CDR3: CSAIAGRSYGYTF
J: TRBJ2-3; V: TRBV9; length: 15; size: many; CDR3: CASSVATQGADTQYF
J: TRBJ1-2; V: TRBV6-5; length: 16; size: many; CDR3: CASSYGLGDRNYGYTF
J: TRBJ1-4; V: TRBV5-5; length: 16; size: many; CDR3: CASSLDPPGTNEKLFF
J: TRBJ2-3; V: TRBV7-9; length: 15; size: many; CDR3: CASSPGLAGLNTQYF
J: TRBJ2-3; V: TRBV11-2; length: 15; size: many; CDR3: CASSLVGVLTDTQYF
J: TRBJ2-3; V: TRBV7-2; length: 14; size: many; CDR3: CASSLAGSTDTQYF
J: TRBJ1-1; V: TRBV20-1; length: 11; size: few; CDR3: CSATENTEAFF
J: TRBJ2-7; V: TRBV3-1; length: 13; size: many; CDR3: CASSRGQTYEQYF
J: TRBJ1-5; V: TRBV4-1; length: 16; size: many; CDR3: CASSQKPGVRNQPQHF
J: TRBJ2-3; V: TRBV20-1; length: 16; size: .; CDR3: CSARGSSGGATDTQYF
J: TRBJ1-1; V: TRBV20-1; length: 16; size: many; CDR3: CSARGEFGFMNTEAFF
J: TRBJ1-2; V: TRBV9; length: 13; size: .; CDR3: CASSVGTGYGYTF
J: TRBJ2-2; V: TRBV27; length: 12; size: few; CDR3: CASSQSHGELFF
J: TRBJ1-2; V: TRBV28; length: 12; size: once; CDR3: CASSPTLYGYTF
J: TRBJ1-2; V: TRBV4-1; length: 17; size: many; CDR3: CASSQVGQEGQLYGYTF
J: TRBJ1-1; V: TRBV7-9; length: 15; size: many; CDR3: CASSDPRALKTEAFF
J: TRBJ1-2; V: TRBV7-9; length: 13; size: many; CDR3: CASSPGQALGYTF
J: TRBJ2-3; V: TRBV7-2; length: 15; size: many; CDR3: CASSLDFSNTDTQYF
J: TRBJ2-1; V: TRBV2; length: 13; size: many; CDR3: CASSEVSYNEQFF
J: TRBJ2-3; V: TRBV7-9; length: 14; size: many; CDR3: CATKITGATDTQYF
J: TRBJ2-1; V: TRBV7-9; length: 18; size: .; CDR3: CASTLAGTSGDTYNEQFF
J: TRBJ2-1; V: TRBV9; length: 13; size: many; CDR3: CASSVSGVHEQFF
J: TRBJ1-5; V: TRBV20-1; length: 14; size: many; CDR3: CSARVRGEVQPQHF
J: TRBJ1-1; V: TRBV4-1; length: 13; size: few; CDR3: CASSLGQGPEAFF
J: TRBJ1-5; V: TRBV7-9; length: 16; size: .; CDR3: CASSLATGGGNQPQHF
J: TRBJ2-1; V: TRBV5-1; length: 15; size: few; CDR3: CASSFTGGRGDEQFF
J: TRBJ2-2; V: TRBV6-5; length: 15; size: .; CDR3: CASSYRSTNTGELFF
J: TRBJ2-3; V: TRBV7-8; length: 14; size: many; CDR3: CASSFTSVADTQYF
J: TRBJ1-2; V: TRBV3-1; length: 12; size: many; CDR3: CASSQWQDGYTF
J: TRBJ2-1; V: TRBV5-1; length: 15; size: .; CDR3: CASRQSEYSYNEQFF
J: TRBJ2-3; V: TRBV20-1; length: 15; size: many; CDR3: CSALPLAGVTDTQYF
J: TRBJ2-7; V: TRBV20-1; length: 17; size: many; CDR3: CSAAISRGTGENYEQYF
J: TRBJ1-6; V: TRBV5-5; length: 16; size: .; CDR3: CASSLSGQGARSPLHF
J: TRBJ1-1; V: TRBV7-2; length: 15; size: .; CDR3: CASSFSGVGNTEAFF
J: TRBJ1-5; V: TRBV12-3/TRBV12-4; length: 14; size: many; CDR3: CASSPLFSNQPQHF
J: TRBJ1-3; V: TRBV12-5; length: 14; size: many; CDR3: CASGTGTGGNTIYF
J: TRBJ1-6; V: TRBV2; length: 14; size: many; CDR3: CASSEEGTVSPLHF
J: TRBJ2-3; V: TRBV5-1; length: 14; size: .; CDR3: CASSKQGNADTQYF
J: TRBJ1-2; V: TRBV28; length: 11; size: .; CDR3: CASTSRGPGTF
J: TRBJ1-5; V: TRBV9; length: 14; size: many; CDR3: CASSVGPGRQPQHF
J: TRBJ2-7; V: TRBV29-1; length: 14; size: .; CDR3: CSVEGVGGAYEQYF
J: TRBJ2-7; V: TRBV10-3; length: 12; size: many; CDR3: CAISAGSDEQYF